This entry features one T cell receptor beta chain sequence. What it binds is unknown. This sample is part of a study of T-cell memory formation after mild COVID-19. Notes on the study in general: The appearance of some responding clones in pre-infection memory suggested that cross-reactive memory joined.

TCRdb reprocessed the 5' RACE reads via MiXCR and lists one record per CDR3 protein. The sample lists under 400,000 distinct CDR3 sequences, around 28% occurring once. In germline, CDR1 is MNHEY, CDR2 SVGAGI. The CDR3 spans 13 residues. V lost 8 bases and J lost 8, with 16 bases in between. The sequenced sample was PBMCs or a T cell subset sorted from them (not recorded which). This TCR derives from an adult woman who had mild COVID-19 (a few samples of this study predate the infection). Cell type and time point are not known. The genes are TRBV6-5 and TRBJ2-1; the D gene is possibly TRBD2 (6 bases). The CDR3 DNA is TGTGCCAGCTGGACGTATGGAGGGCATGAGCAGTTCTTC. Translating it yields CASWTYGGHEQFF.